The 30 T cell receptor beta chains below were found in one sample sequenced in a study of cytomegalovirus exposure and HLA in healthy donors. Here immunoSEQ multiplex PCR was the method, and the copy in TCRdb shows in-frame clones only, minus some. The sample records 330,000 or so clones, 80% to 90% being singletons. The sequenced sample consisted of PBMCs. The receptors were gathered from a woman between 18 and 30 years old in good health and CMV-seronegative.

V is TRBV6-6 and J is TRBJ2-1, with 12 bases that match TRBD2. The germline CDR1 and CDR2 sequences are MNHNY and SVGAGI (reference sequence). Trimming cost V 4 bases and J 4 bases; bases outside gene matches: 5. This CDR3 has 16 residues. CDR3 amino acids: CASSSLAGGPYNEQFF. In nucleotides, the CDR3 is TGTGCCAGCAGTTCTCTAGCGGGAGGGCCTTACAATGAGCAGTTCTTC.

CDR3 region: CASRTPTTPGTAGGRQYF. CDR3 coding DNA: TGTGCCAGCAGGACACCAACAACTCCTGGGACAGCGGGGGGGAGGCAGTACTTC. The gene calls are TRBV28 and TRBJ2-7, with 10 bases fitting TRBD2. The CDR3 has 18 residues. Looked up from germline, CDR1 is MDHEN and CDR2 is SYDVKM. J gave up 9 bases and V 6 bases, and 23 bases lay outside the gene matches.

The chain is built from TRBV6-5 and TRBJ2-1; 9 bases match TRBD2. The CDR3 runs to 14 residues. V shed 2 bases and J 6 bases; nucleotides not matched to a gene: 2. Germline V gene sequence: CDR1 MNHEY, CDR2 SVGAGI. The CDR3: CASSYPGLANEQFF. In DNA, the CDR3 is TGTGCCAGCAGTTACCCGGGACTAGCCAATGAGCAGTTCTTC.

The CDR3 sequence: CASSSHRDRGGGYTF. CDR3 sequence (DNA): TGTGCCAGCAGTTCCCACCGCGACAGGGGAGGGGGCTACACCTTC. The chain combines TRBV27 with TRBJ1-2; 8 bases agree with TRBD1. CDR3 size: 15 residues. With V trimmed by 4 bases and J by 8 bases, 12 bases remained unmatched. Germline V gene lookup returns CDR1 MNHEY and CDR2 SMNVEV (reference sequence).

V and J are TRBV6-1 and TRBJ2-7; 9 bases fit TRBD1. The CDR3 runs 17 residues. V lost 4 bases and J lost 3; bases outside the gene matches: 13. Germline CDR1 MNHNS, CDR2 SASEGT. The CDR3 DNA reads TGTGCCAGCAGTGCCCTGATGGGACAGGGCGAGGTCTACGAGCAGTACTTC. Residues: CASSALMGQGEVYEQYF.

This clone was observed a few times. CDR3 DNA: TGCGCCAGCAGCTTGGATGGCGGGAGGGTCCAGGAGCAGTTCTTC. Translation gives CASSLDGGRVQEQFF. The chain carries TRBV5-1 and TRBJ2-1, with TRBD2 identical over 9 bases. Germline V CDR1 and CDR2: SGHRS, YFSETQ. The V and J ends lost 0 bases and 10 bases, in that order; junction bases with no gene match: 8. The CDR3 consists of 15 residues.

V usage is TRBV5-6 and J usage is TRBJ2-5, with 10 bases that match TRBD2. The CDR3 contains 14 residues. Germline assignment: CDR1 SGHDT and CDR2 YYEEEE. The junction had 7 bases not matched to a gene; V was cut back by 5 bases and J by 6 bases. CDR3 in DNA: TGTGCCAGCAGTTTAGCGGGAGGCGCACAGACCCAGTACTTC. Its protein is CASSLAGGAQTQYF.

This clone has only a few counts. V and J are TRBV7-2 and TRBJ1-2, with D tentatively TRBD1 (6 bases). Per the germline V gene, CDR1 is SGHTA and CDR2 is FQGNSA. V was trimmed by 4 bases and J by 5 bases, leaving 17 bases between them. The CDR3 is 15 residues long. The CDR3: CASSSEGVRDYGYTF. The CDR3, as DNA: TGTGCCAGCAGCTCCGAGGGGGTCAGGGATTATGGCTACACCTTC.

The gene calls are TRBV5-1 and TRBJ2-3; D perhaps matches TRBD2 (5 bases). The V end was cut by 0 bases, the J end by 6 bases, with 8 bases between. The V gene's germline CDR1 is SGHRS and CDR2 YFSETQ. CDR3 length: 13 amino acids. The CDR3, as DNA: TGCGCCAGCAGCTTGGGACGAGGGGATACGCAGTATTTT. Protein: CASSLGRGDTQYF.

The V call is TRBV10-2, the J call TRBJ2-1; 8 bases line up with TRBD1. Germline V gene sequence: CDR1 WSHSY, CDR2 SAAADI. The CDR3 contains 15 residues. V gave up 6 bases and J gave up 3 bases; unmatched junction bases: 7. The CDR3 coding sequence is TGCGCCAGCAGACCAGACAGGGGAGGCTACAATGAGCAGTTCTTC. As protein: CASRPDRGGYNEQFF.

The rearrangement joins TRBV4-1 to TRBJ2-7; D is possibly TRBD2 (6 bases). Germline V gives CDR1 MGHRA, CDR2 YSYEKL. The CDR3 covers 15 residues. Trimming shortened V by 4 bases and J by 4 bases, and 17 bases separated the two germline ends. The CDR3 is CASSLHPGSSYEQYF. The CDR3 region has the DNA TGCGCCAGCAGCCTTCACCCCGGGAGTTCTTACGAGCAGTACTTC.

This clone was counted once. J is TRBJ2-1 and V is TRBV7-9; 8 positions agree with TRBD1. This CDR3 has 15 residues. After removal of 5 bases from V and 9 bases from J, the junction contained 12 bases not matched to a gene. CDR1 SEHNR and CDR2 FQNEAQ come from the germline V gene (reference sequence). The CDR3 DNA reads as TGTGCCAGCAGCAAGGACAGGGTCCGACAGGGTGAGCAGTTCTTC. As protein: CASSKDRVRQGEQFF.

This rearrangement joins TRBV27 to TRBJ2-2; a possible D gene is TRBD1 (6 bases). CDR1 and CDR2 (germline): MNHEY, SMNVEV (reference sequence). V was shortened by 7 bases and J by 6 bases, with 9 bases between the two germline ends. This CDR3 has 12 amino acids. The CDR3 spells CASTNRAGELFF. CDR3 DNA sequence: TGTGCCAGCACCAACAGGGCCGGGGAGCTGTTTTTT.

This sequence joins TRBV7-2 and TRBJ2-2; D not resolved. The CDR3 is made up of 16 amino acids. The V and J ends lost 2 bases and 3 bases respectively, with 13 bases between them. Germline V gene sequence: CDR1 SGHTA, CDR2 FQGNSA. CDR3 protein: CASSLRALGDTGELFF. The CDR3 region has the DNA TGTGCCAGCAGCTTACGAGCGTTAGGAGACACCGGGGAGCTGTTTTTT.

This chain joins TRBV4-3 and TRBJ1-5, with D possibly TRBD1 on 5 matching bases. This CDR3 is 18 amino acids long. Germline loops: CDR1 LGHNA, CDR2 YSLEER. V dropped 0 bases and J dropped 0 bases, with 15 bases sitting between them. The CDR3 sequence is CASSQDAAGPYSNQPQHF. Here the CDR3 DNA reads TGCGCCAGCAGCCAAGATGCCGCGGGACCCTATAGCAATCAGCCCCAGCATTTT.

The chain recombines TRBV27 with TRBJ2-7, with 8 bases fitting TRBD1. The V segment lost 6 bases and the J segment 3 bases; nucleotides outside the gene matches: 10. Germline CDR1 is MNHEY and CDR2 is SMNVEV (reference sequence). The CDR3 extends over 15 amino acids. The CDR3 sequence is CASRPQGDPYYEQYF. The CDR3 DNA sequence: TGTGCCAGCAGACCACAGGGGGATCCCTACTACGAGCAGTACTTC.

This clone was counted a single time. V usage is TRBV7-2 and J usage is TRBJ2-1; 9 bases are shared with TRBD1. With V trimmed by 5 bases and J by 7 bases, 12 bases remained unmatched. This CDR3 spans 16 amino acids. Germline V gives CDR1 SGHTA, CDR2 FQGNSA. CDR3 in DNA: TGTGCCAGCAGCCGAACAGGGGGCTTGGAAAGGAATGAGCAGTTCTTC. It yields the protein CASSRTGGLERNEQFF.

The rearrangement uses TRBV28 and TRBJ2-7, with 7 positions matching TRBD2. The CDR3 covers 16 residues. Germline V CDR1 and CDR2: MDHEN, SYDVKM. J gave up 4 bases and V 0 bases, and 9 bases lay outside the gene matches. The CDR3, as DNA: TGTGCCAGCAGTTTATGGGAGGCTAGCGGAGCATACGAGCAGTACTTC. Amino acids: CASSLWEASGAYEQYF.

This clone has only a few counts. This rearrangement joins TRBV7-3 to TRBJ2-2; no firm D call. The germline V gene has CDR1 SGHTA and CDR2 FQGTGA. The CDR3 sequence is 13 residues long. With 2 bases removed from V and 3 bases from J, the gap between germline ends came to 4 bases. Here the CDR3 DNA reads TGTGCCAGCAGCTTAGTCTACACCGGGGAGCTGTTTTTT. As protein: CASSLVYTGELFF.

The J gene is TRBJ2-1, the V gene TRBV11-3; 9 bases are shared with TRBD2. The CDR3 contains 15 residues. Per germline, CDR1 SGHNT and CDR2 YENEEA. V shed 5 bases and J 0 bases; nucleotides not matched to a gene: 2. The DNA of the CDR3 is TGTGCCAGCAGCCCTAGCGGGACCTCCTACAATGAGCAGTTCTTC. Encoded protein: CASSPSGTSYNEQFF. Full variable domain (remainder filled in from reference TRBV11-3 and TRBJ2-1): EAGVVQSPRYKIIEKKQPVAFWCNPISGHNTLYWYLQNLGQGPELLIRYENEEAVDDSQLPKDRFSAERLKGVDSTLKIQPAELGDSAVYLCASSPSGTSYNEQFFGPGTRLTVL.

This rearrangement joins TRBV4-3 to TRBJ2-7, with D unclear. The V and J ends lost 3 bases and 2 bases respectively, with 11 bases between them. This CDR3 has 14 amino acids. CDR1 and CDR2 from the germline V gene are LGHNA and YSLEER. CDR3 sequence (DNA): TGCGCCAGCAGCCAGTCGGTCCCTCCCTACGAGCAGTACTTC. It translates to CASSQSVPPYEQYF.

To note about this clone: One end of the junction does not line up with germline, which may come from a read error. The V call is TRBV5-4, the J call TRBJ2-1; TRBD2 matches at 14 bases. Looked up from germline, CDR1 is SGHNT and CDR2 is YYREEE (reference sequence). The CDR3 has 15 amino acids. The CDR3 spells CASSQPTSGRAEQFF. CDR3 bases: TGCGCCAGCAGCCAGCCGACTAGCGGGAGGGCTGAGCAGTTCTTC.

The sample holds one count of this clone. The V gene is TRBV27, the J gene TRBJ2-1; TRBD1 matches at 8 bases. CDR1 MNHEY and CDR2 SMNVEV come from the germline V gene (reference sequence). This CDR3 is 14 amino acids long. The junction had 5 bases not matched to a gene; V was cut back by 6 bases and J by 4 bases. CDR3 sequence reads: CASRGQGAYNEQFF. The CDR3 DNA reads TGTGCCAGCAGAGGACAGGGCGCGTACAATGAGCAGTTCTTC.

CDR3 protein: CASRHGGQQETQYF. For the CDR3, the DNA is TGTGCCAGCAGACATGGGGGACAGCAAGAGACCCAGTACTTC. V and J are TRBV5-4 and TRBJ2-5; 7 bases agree with TRBD1. Germline V gene sequence: CDR1 SGHNT, CDR2 YYREEE (reference sequence). The CDR3 is 14 amino acids. The V and J ends lost 5 bases and 2 bases, in that order; junction bases with no gene match: 6.

This chain links TRBV5-4 with TRBJ2-5; unclear D gene. Between the trimmed V and J ends, which lost 1 base and 4 bases, there was a span of 14 bases. Germline loops: CDR1 SGHNT, CDR2 YYREEE (reference sequence). This CDR3 spans 15 amino acids. The CDR3 here is CASSLRLGSGETQYF. CDR3 DNA sequence: TGTGCCAGCAGCTTGAGGCTCGGGTCCGGAGAGACCCAGTACTTC.

CDR3 coding DNA: TGTGCCAGCAACCTAGGCGCGGGACAGGGCTGGGGCTACACCTTC. Translation gives CASNLGAGQGWGYTF. The chain links TRBV7-8 to TRBJ1-2; TRBD1 agrees at 9 bases. Germline V lookup: CDR1 SGHVS, CDR2 FQNEAQ. This CDR3 spans 15 amino acids. V gave up 7 bases and J gave up 8 bases; unmatched junction bases: 14.

The rearrangement uses TRBV5-1 and TRBJ2-7, with D hard to call. V was pared by 2 bases and J by 6 bases, with 15 bases between. Germline values: CDR1 SGHRS, CDR2 YFSETQ. The CDR3 sequence is 14 residues long. In DNA, the CDR3 is TGCGCCAGCAGCTTAGGTGCTAGTTCATCCGAGCAGTACTTC. This sequence encodes CASSLGASSSEQYF.

The J gene is TRBJ1-2, the V gene TRBV4-1; unclear D gene. Trimming removed 0 bases at V and 0 bases at J, with 8 bases between. The CDR3 covers 15 residues. Per the germline V gene, CDR1 is MGHRA and CDR2 is YSYEKL. CDR3 protein: CASSQDSIPNYGYTF. As DNA, the CDR3 is TGCGCCAGCAGCCAAGATAGCATCCCTAACTATGGCTACACCTTC.

The V call is TRBV5-1, the J call TRBJ2-1, with TRBD2 identical over 15 bases. The length of the CDR3 is 16 residues. V trimming: 3 bases; J trimming: 10 bases; junction bases outside the gene matches: 8. The germline CDR1 and CDR2 sequences are SGHRS and YFSETQ. DNA of the CDR3: TGCGCCAGCAGCTCACCGGGACTAGCGGGAGGTGCCGAGCAGTTCTTC. Translation gives CASSSPGLAGGAEQFF.

The gene calls are TRBV15 and TRBJ1-2, with D unresolved. The CDR3 totals 13 residues. Germline V gene lookup returns CDR1 LNHNV and CDR2 YYDKDF (reference sequence). The V end lost 3 bases, the J end lost 5 bases, and 10 bases lay between the germline ends. In DNA, the CDR3 is TGTGCCACCAGCAGCGAGGGTTTGTATGGCTACACCTTC. This codes for CATSSEGLYGYTF.